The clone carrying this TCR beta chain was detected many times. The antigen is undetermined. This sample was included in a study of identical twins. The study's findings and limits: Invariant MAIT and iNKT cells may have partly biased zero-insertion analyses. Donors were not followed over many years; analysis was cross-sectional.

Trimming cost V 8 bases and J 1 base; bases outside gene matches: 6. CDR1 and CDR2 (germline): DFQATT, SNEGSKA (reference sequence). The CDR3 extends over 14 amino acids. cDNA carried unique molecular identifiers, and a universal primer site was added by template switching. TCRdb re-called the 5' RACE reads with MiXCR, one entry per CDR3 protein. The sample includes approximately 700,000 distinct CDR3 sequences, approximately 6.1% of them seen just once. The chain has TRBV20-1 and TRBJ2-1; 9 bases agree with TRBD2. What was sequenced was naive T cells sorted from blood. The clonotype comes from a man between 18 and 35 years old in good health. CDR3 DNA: TGCAGTCCACCAAGCGGGAGGTCCTACAATGAGCAGTTCTTC. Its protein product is CSPPSGRSYNEQFF.